This T cell receptor beta chain was profiled in a study of T cell clonotyping in hematopoietic cell transplantation. Samples: about 28 days before transplant, then days 30, 100 and 180 after. CDR1 SGHTA and CDR2 FQGNSA come from the germline V gene. The CDR3 is 16 amino acids. The J segment lost 4 bases and the V segment lost 2 bases, leaving 10 bases of the junction unmatched. Notes on the study in general: Graft donor and pretransplant recipient Inverse Simpson Index values predicted broader posttransplant TCR diversity. After transplant, recipient diversity fell while pathologically expanded clonotypes grew through day 180.

TCRdb's table, derived via immunoSEQ multiplex PCR, lists solely in-frame clones and lacks some. The table includes around 9,000 clones, roughly four fifths detected once. Notes on this clone: Its antigen is currently unknown.

The chain uses TRBV7-2 and TRBJ1-2; 7 bases map to TRBD1. This material consisted of PBMCs, taken at the time of graft-versus-host disease after allogeneic stem cell transplant. The sequence came from a male patient aged 55 to 69 who had an allogeneic stem cell transplant from an unrelated donor, so the T cells may come from the graft donor. Some clones in this sample may be carry-over from other donors' samples. Written as DNA, the CDR3 is TGTGCCAGCAGCTTATCAACAGGGGTCCTCGGCTATGGCTACACCTTC. Protein sequence: CASSLSTGVLGYGYTF.